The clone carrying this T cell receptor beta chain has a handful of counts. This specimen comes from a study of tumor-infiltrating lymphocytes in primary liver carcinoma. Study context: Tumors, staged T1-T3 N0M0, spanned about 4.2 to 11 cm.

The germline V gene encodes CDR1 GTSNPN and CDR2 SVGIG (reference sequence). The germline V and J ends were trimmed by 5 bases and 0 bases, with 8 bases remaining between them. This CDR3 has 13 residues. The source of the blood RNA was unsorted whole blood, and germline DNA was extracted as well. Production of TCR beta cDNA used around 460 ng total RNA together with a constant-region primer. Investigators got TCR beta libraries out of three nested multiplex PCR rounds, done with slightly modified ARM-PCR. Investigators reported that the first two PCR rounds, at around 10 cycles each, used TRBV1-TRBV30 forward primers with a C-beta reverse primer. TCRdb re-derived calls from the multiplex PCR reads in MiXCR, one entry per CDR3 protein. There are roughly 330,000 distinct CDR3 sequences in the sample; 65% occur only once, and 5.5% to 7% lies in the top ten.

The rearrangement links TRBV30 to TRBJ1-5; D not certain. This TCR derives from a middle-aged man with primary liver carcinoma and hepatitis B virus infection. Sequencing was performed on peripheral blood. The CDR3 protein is CAWAIDSNQPQHF. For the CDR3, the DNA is TGTGCCTGGGCTATCGATAGCAATCAGCCCCAGCATTTT. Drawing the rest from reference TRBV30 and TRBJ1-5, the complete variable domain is SQTIHQWPATLVQPVGSPLSLECTVEGTSNPNLYWYRQAAGRGLQLLFYSVGIGQISSEVPQNLSASRPQDRQFILSSKKLLLSDSGFYLCAWAIDSNQPQHFGDGTRLSIL.